One sample yielded the 26 T cell receptor beta chains listed below, sequenced in a study of T cells in Graves' hyperthyroidism and ophthalmopathy. TCR beta CDR3 region amplification was performed from RNA transcripts. Using the HTBI primer set, a first-round RT-PCR was run on the TCR CDR3. One entry per CDR3 protein, called by TCRdb with MiXCR from the multiplex PCR reads. The top ten clones hold about 17% of a sample with 400,000 to 550,000 distinct CDR3 sequences, 13% to 15% of them seen once. Sample: blood. The receptors were sampled from a woman aged 18-30 years with Graves' hyperthyroidism.

V usage is TRBV6-1 and J usage is TRBJ1-2; D uncertain. This CDR3 has 14 amino acids. Trimming removed 5 bases at V and 0 bases at J, with 10 bases between. CDR1 is MNHNS, CDR2 SASEGT, per germline. The CDR3 DNA sequence: TGTGCCAGCAGTTCTGCAGTGACTAACTATGGCTACACCTTC. Translated: CASSSAVTNYGYTF.

The sample holds a few counts of this clonotype. This rearrangement joins TRBV29-1 to TRBJ2-7, with TRBD2 identical over 7 bases. Per the germline V gene, CDR1 is SQVTM and CDR2 is ANQGSEA. The CDR3 contains 13 residues. Trimming cost V 0 bases and J 7 bases; bases outside gene matches: 6. Here the CDR3 DNA reads TGCAGCGTTGAAGAAAGTGGGGGAGGGGAGCAGTACGTC. Amino acids: CSVEESGGGEQYV.

This clonotype was found many times. The chain combines TRBV12-3 or TRBV12-4 with TRBJ2-1; 7 bases line up with TRBD2. The ends lost 7 bases at V and 9 bases at J; junction bases unmatched: 9. The CDR3 loop spans 13 amino acids. The CDR3 protein is CASKPPGEGEQFF. The CDR3 DNA reads as TGTGCCAGCAAGCCACCCGGGGAGGGTGAGCAGTTCTTC.

On this clonotype: At one end, the junction sequence differs from germline, possibly due to a read error. The chain recombines TRBV19 with TRBJ2-1; TRBD1 is a possible D gene (6 bases). Germline loops: CDR1 LNHDA, CDR2 SQIVND (reference sequence). The CDR3 length is 17 residues. CDR3 sequence: CASSIYLSETGLNEKFF. DNA for the CDR3: TGTGCCAGTAGTATTTATCTTTCCGAGACAGGACTTAATGAGAAGTTCTTC.

To note about this clonotype: This sequence may be a read error, since a much larger clone differs from it by one base. This chain links TRBV6-2 or TRBV6-3 with TRBJ2-7; D unresolved. Germline CDR1 MNHEY, CDR2 SVGEGT. The CDR3 has 15 amino acids. V was cut by 6 bases and J by 2 bases, with 17 bases left in between. CDR3 nucleotide sequence: TGTGCCAGCAGACCCCCCAACTTGCAAGCCTACGAGCAGTACTTC. It encodes CASRPPNLQAYEQYF.

This chain joins TRBV5-1 and TRBJ2-2; 7 bases line up with TRBD1. The CDR3 is made up of 18 amino acids. Germline lookup yields CDR1 SGHRS and CDR2 YFSETQ. The V gene end was trimmed by 1 base and the J gene end by 2 bases; junction bases not matched to a gene: 11. The CDR3 DNA follows: TGCGCCAGCAGCTTGCGGGGTGACAGGGTCGGAAACACCGGGGAGCTGTTTTTT. Translation gives CASSLRGDRVGNTGELFF.

In this sample, this clonotype turned up many times. The V call is TRBV27, the J call TRBJ1-2; 8 bases map to TRBD1. The trim removed 7 bases at V and 1 base at J, leaving 11 bases unmatched. Germline CDR1 is MNHEY and CDR2 is SMNVEV (reference sequence). This CDR3 has 16 residues. The CDR3 loop is CASTFRQGPDNYGYTF. Written as DNA, the CDR3 is TGTGCCAGCACCTTTAGACAGGGGCCAGATAACTATGGCTACACCTTC.

The chain recombines TRBV10-1 with TRBJ2-3, with TRBD1 matching over 7 bases. The germline V gene encodes CDR1 WNHNN and CDR2 SYGVQD (reference sequence). The V and J ends lost 2 bases and 4 bases, in that order; junction bases with no gene match: 3. CDR3 length equals 14 residues. In DNA, the CDR3 is TGCGCCAGCAGTGAGGGGACAGTAGCAGATACGCAGTATTTT. As protein: CASSEGTVADTQYF.

This clonotype showed up many times. V usage is TRBV12-3 or TRBV12-4 and J usage is TRBJ1-1, with D possibly matching TRBD1 (5 bases). The CDR3 has 15 amino acids. V lost 6 bases and J 1 base, leaving 15 bases between the germline ends. CDR3: CASRGGLGRNTEAFF. DNA of the CDR3: TGTGCCAGCAGGGGGGGTTTGGGCAGGAACACTGAAGCTTTCTTT.

This clonotype was seen a few times. J is TRBJ2-7 and V is TRBV6-2 or TRBV6-3; D gene unclear. Germline values: CDR1 MNHEY, CDR2 SVGEGT. The CDR3 loop spans 13 amino acids. V gave up 3 bases and J gave up 0 bases, with 6 bases separating them. As DNA, the CDR3 is TGTGCCAGCAGTTATGATATCTCCTACGAGCAGTACTTC. Its translation is CASSYDISYEQYF.

This clonotype came up many times. CDR3 amino acids: CASSLVQGSNEKLFF. The CDR3 region has the DNA TGTGCCAGCAGCTTAGTTCAGGGGTCTAATGAAAAACTGTTTTTT. The chain has TRBV7-8 and TRBJ1-4, with a weak D call TRBD1 (6 bases). This CDR3 is 15 amino acids long. Germline CDR1 and CDR2: SGHVS and FQNEAQ. V lost 1 base and J lost 3, with 9 bases in between.

The V call is TRBV6-5, the J call TRBJ2-7; the match to TRBD2 covers 10 bases. The CDR3 has 15 amino acids. The V gene end was trimmed by 0 bases and the J gene end by 4 bases; junction bases not matched to a gene: 3. Germline CDR1 is MNHEY and CDR2 is SVGAGI. Written as DNA, the CDR3 is TGTGCCAGCAGTTACTCGAGGACTAGCGGTTACGAGCAGTACTTC. Its protein is CASSYSRTSGYEQYF.

This clonotype was observed a handful of times. The V gene is TRBV18, the J gene TRBJ1-1; D might be TRBD1 (5 bases). The V end lost 3 bases, the J end lost 0 bases, and 14 bases lay between the germline ends. The germline gives CDR1 KGHSH, CDR2 LQKENI. The CDR3 is 16 amino acids. The CDR3 here is CASSPWEGYMNTEAFF. The CDR3 DNA follows: TGTGCCAGCTCACCCTGGGAGGGGTACATGAACACTGAAGCTTTCTTT.

This clonotype was counted ten times or more. The chain is built from TRBV6-1 and TRBJ2-7, with D perhaps matching TRBD1 (6 bases). CDR1 is MNHNS, CDR2 SASEGT, per germline. The ends were cut back, 5 bases at V and 4 bases at J, with 21 bases in the middle. The CDR3 has 16 amino acids. CDR3 nucleotides: TGTGCCAGCAGTCCGCTCCCGGGACACCGGGGTTACGAGCAGTACTTC. Its translation is CASSPLPGHRGYEQYF.

This clonotype was found many times. The chain uses TRBV11-3 and TRBJ2-7, with a possible D match to TRBD2 (6 bases). This CDR3 has 15 residues. V lost 2 bases, J lost 2 bases, and 13 bases lay in between. The germline gives CDR1 SGHNT, CDR2 YENEEA. CDR3 in amino acids: CASSLPTREPYEQYV. In DNA, the CDR3 is TGTGCCAGCAGCTTACCGACACGGGAGCCCTACGAGCAGTACGTC.

This chain joins TRBV9 and TRBJ2-2; D gene uncertain. The CDR3 spans 15 residues. Germline V gene data show CDR1 as SGDLS and CDR2 as YYNGEE. V was pared by 0 bases and J by 1 base, with 7 bases between. The CDR3 nucleotides read TGTGCCAGCAGCGTAGGGGTGGGGAACACCGGGGAGCTGTTTTTT. Its protein product is CASSVGVGNTGELFF. The variable domain in full, with the rest retrieved from reference TRBV9 and TRBJ2-2, is DSGVTQTPKHLITATGQRVTLRCSPRSGDLSVYWYQQSLDQGLQFLIQYYNGEERAKGNILERFSAQQFPDLHSELNLSSLELGDSALYFCASSVGVGNTGELFFGEGSRLTVL.

The chain combines TRBV7-8 with TRBJ1-3, with D possibly being TRBD1 (5 bases). In germline, CDR1 is SGHVS, CDR2 FQNEAQ. Trimming pared 6 bases from V and 0 bases from J, leaving 15 bases between. CDR3 length: 16 residues. CDR3 DNA: TGTGCCAGCAGGTTCGGACACTCAACCTCTGGAAACACCATATATTTT. Encoded protein: CASRFGHSTSGNTIYF.

Note on this clonotype: Possible read error: a much larger clone is one base away. V gene TRBV18 combines with J gene TRBJ1-3; 9 bases align to TRBD1. This CDR3 has 16 amino acids. Germline lookup yields CDR1 KGHSH and CDR2 LQKENI. CDR3 DNA: TGTGCCAGCTCAGGCCGGGACAGGGTCTCTGGAAACACCATACATTTT. Translation: CASSGRDRVSGNTIHF.

The CDR3 reads CSVQGASYNEQFF. CDR3 DNA sequence: TGCAGTGTGCAGGGGGCTTCCTACAATGAGCAGTTCTTC. The V call is TRBV20-1, the J call TRBJ2-1; 8 bases line up with TRBD1. This CDR3 is built from 13 residues. The V segment lost 7 bases and the J segment 1 base; nucleotides outside the gene matches: 3. CDR1 and CDR2 from the germline V gene are DFQATT and SNEGSKA (reference sequence).

The genes are TRBV20-1 and TRBJ2-7, with TRBD1 matching 7 bases. V lost 5 bases and J lost 0; bases outside the gene matches: 4. CDR3 length: 13 residues. Germline-derived CDR1 and CDR2 are DFQATT and SNEGSKA (reference sequence). The CDR3 spells CSAPTGSSYEQYF. The CDR3 DNA follows: TGCAGTGCTCCGACAGGGAGCTCCTACGAGCAGTACTTC.

The sample holds many counts of this clonotype. The chain carries TRBV10-1 and TRBJ2-7; TRBD1 might be the D (6 bases). This CDR3 comprises 15 residues. CDR1 and CDR2 (germline): WNHNN, SYGVQD (reference sequence). Trimming removed 8 bases at V and 3 bases at J, with 20 bases between. The CDR3 sequence: CASWETGHPIYEQYV. CDR3 nucleotide sequence: TGCGCCAGCTGGGAGACGGGACATCCTATCTACGAGCAGTACGTC.

This clonotype has only a few counts. V gene TRBV5-5 combines with J gene TRBJ2-5, with D possibly being TRBD2 (6 bases). This CDR3 is built from 14 residues. With 4 bases removed from V and 5 bases from J, the gap between germline ends came to 15 bases. Germline assignment: CDR1 SGHKS and CDR2 YYEKEE (reference sequence). CDR3 bases: TGTGCCAGCAGCGGAGGGCTCCGACGGGAGACCCAGTACTTC. Its protein product is CASSGGLRRETQYF. Full variable domain (remainder filled in from reference TRBV5-5 and TRBJ2-5): DAGVTQSPTHLIKTRGQQVTLRCSPISGHKSVSWYQQVLGQGPQFIFQYYEKEERGRGNFPDRFSARQFPNYSSELNVNALLLGDSALYLCASSGGLRRETQYFGPGTRLLVL.

This clonotype has just a few counts. V and J are TRBV20-1 and TRBJ1-3, with 8 bases lining up with TRBD1. Germline values: CDR1 DFQATT, CDR2 SNEGSKA (reference sequence). V was clipped by 4 bases and J by 2 bases; unmatched bases: 4. The CDR3 contains 14 residues. CDR3 region: CSAKPGQAGNTIYF. The CDR3 DNA sequence: TGCAGTGCTAAACCGGGACAGGCTGGAAACACCATATATTTT.

This clonotype was detected a few times. The chain is built from TRBV3-1 and TRBJ1-3; D gene unclear. Germline CDR1 reads LGHDT; CDR2 reads YNNKEL (reference sequence). V lost 1 base, J lost 4 bases, and 8 bases lay in between. The CDR3 spans 14 residues. In DNA form, the CDR3 reads TGTGCCAGCAGCCAAGGGGAATCCGGAAACACCATATATTTT. It translates to CASSQGESGNTIYF.

The V gene is TRBV15, the J gene TRBJ2-7, with D possibly matching TRBD1 (6 bases). The CDR3 runs to 16 residues. Germline CDR1 LNHNV, CDR2 YYDKDF (reference sequence). The ends were cut back, 3 bases at V and 3 bases at J, with 18 bases in the middle. CDR3 in DNA: TGTGCCACCAGCAGGCAACAGGGAGTCGATTGCTACGAGCAGTACTTC. This gives the protein CATSRQQGVDCYEQYF.

The chain combines TRBV9 with TRBJ2-1; 7 bases match TRBD2. The CDR3 runs to 13 residues. CDR1 is SGDLS, CDR2 YYNGEE, per germline. V was pared by 7 bases and J by 5 bases, with 6 bases of the junction left unmatched. Written as DNA, the CDR3 is TGTGCCAGCGGAGCGGGACCAAACAATGAGCAGTTCTTC. Its protein is CASGAGPNNEQFF.